The entry below gives a single T cell receptor (beta chain) sequence along with its context. Its cognate antigen is unknown. These data come from a study of CD8 T cells in Susac syndrome. Background on the study: Within the group of sequenced Susac syndrome patients, about six had active disease and eight were in remission.

It was with random hexamers that 0.5 to 1 ug RNA was reverse transcribed. TCRdb reprocessed the immunoSEQ multiplex PCR reads via MiXCR and lists one record per CDR3 protein. The table shows about 180,000 distinct CDR3 sequences, with around 94% occurring only once. The study's findings and limits: The CD4+ T cell repertoires, which came from Susac syndrome patients, showed no sign of clonal expansion. The relatively small number of individuals in the TCR sequencing and HLA analysis was acknowledged by the study.

In germline, CDR1 is LGHDT, CDR2 YNNKEL (reference sequence). The CDR3 is 15 residues long. V was pared by 2 bases and J by 5 bases, with 5 bases of the junction left unmatched. The sequence was obtained from a human donor with Susac syndrome. This sequence joins TRBV3-1 and TRBJ1-1; TRBD1 agrees at 10 bases. Sequenced: CD4+ T cells from PBMCs. Here the CDR3 DNA reads TGTGCCAGCAGCCAAAGCGGGACAGGGGAAACTGAAGCTTTCTTT. Its protein product is CASSQSGTGETEAFF.